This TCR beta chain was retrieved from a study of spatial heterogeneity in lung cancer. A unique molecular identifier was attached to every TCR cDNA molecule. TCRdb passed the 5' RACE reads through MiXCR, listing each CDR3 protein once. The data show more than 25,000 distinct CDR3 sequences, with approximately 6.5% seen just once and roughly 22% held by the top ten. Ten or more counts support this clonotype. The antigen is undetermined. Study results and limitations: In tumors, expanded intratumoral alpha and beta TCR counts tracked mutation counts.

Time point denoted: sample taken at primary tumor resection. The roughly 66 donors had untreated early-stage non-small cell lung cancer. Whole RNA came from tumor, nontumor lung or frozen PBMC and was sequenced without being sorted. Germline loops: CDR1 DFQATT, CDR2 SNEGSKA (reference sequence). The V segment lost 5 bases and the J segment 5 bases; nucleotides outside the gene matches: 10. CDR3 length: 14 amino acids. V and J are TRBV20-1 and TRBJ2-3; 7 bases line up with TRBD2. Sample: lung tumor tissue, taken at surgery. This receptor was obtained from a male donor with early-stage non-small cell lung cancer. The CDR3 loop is CSALAVGGVDTQYF. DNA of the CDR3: TGCAGTGCTCTAGCGGTCGGTGGAGTAGATACGCAGTATTTT.